This entry concerns a single T cell receptor beta chain. The antigen is undetermined. These data belong to a study of shared clonotypes between healthy human individuals. Study observations and caveats: Some clonotypes were shared by all four sorted-subset donors, while others were not shared. The non-shared ones had lower generation probabilities than the shared ones.

Produced via immunoSEQ multiplex PCR; TCRdb's table is partial and in-frame only. The data hold roughly 2.6 million clones, with just over 90% observed a single time. The germline gives CDR1 SNHLY, CDR2 FYNNEI. V lost 10 bases to trimming and J lost 2 bases; unmatched junction nucleotides: 13. The CDR3 covers 16 residues. Sequenced: naive CD4+ T cells sorted from blood. The subset denotes: CD45RA+ positively selected. The receptor was derived from a man between 18 and 35 years old in good health. The chain combines TRBV2 with TRBJ2-5; TRBD2 matches at 10 bases. CDR3 nucleotide sequence: TGTGCCAACCCCGGCGCTAGCGGGGGCCATCAAGAGACCCAGTACTTC. Translated, it gives CANPGASGGHQETQYF.